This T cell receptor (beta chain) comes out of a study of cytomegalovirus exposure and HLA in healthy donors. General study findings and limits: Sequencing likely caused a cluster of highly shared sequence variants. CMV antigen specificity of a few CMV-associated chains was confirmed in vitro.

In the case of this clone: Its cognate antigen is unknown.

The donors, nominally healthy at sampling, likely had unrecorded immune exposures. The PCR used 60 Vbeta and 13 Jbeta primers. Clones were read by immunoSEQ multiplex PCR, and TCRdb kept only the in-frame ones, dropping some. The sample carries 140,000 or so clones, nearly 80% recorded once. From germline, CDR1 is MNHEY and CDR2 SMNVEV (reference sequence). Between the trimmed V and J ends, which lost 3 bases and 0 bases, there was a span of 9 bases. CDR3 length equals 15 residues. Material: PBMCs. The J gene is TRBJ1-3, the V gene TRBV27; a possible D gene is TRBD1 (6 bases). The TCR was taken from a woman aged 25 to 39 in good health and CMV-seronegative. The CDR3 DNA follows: TGTGCCAGCAGTTTTACAGGGAGCTCTGGAAACACCATATATTTT. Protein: CASSFTGSSGNTIYF.